This paragraph covers one TCR beta chain sequence. This sample is drawn from a study of cytomegalovirus exposure and HLA in healthy donors. This CDR3 is built from 14 residues. Germline-derived CDR1 and CDR2 are SQVTM and ANQGSEA. V lost 6 bases, J lost 4 bases, and 11 bases stayed unmatched. PCR primers comprised 60 Vbeta and 13 Jbeta primers. Clones were sequenced by immunoSEQ multiplex PCR, and TCRdb holds only the in-frame ones, with some missing. Of under 150,000 clones listed, about 78% are singletons. The chain is built from TRBV29-1 and TRBJ2-7; 8 bases agree with TRBD1. The receptor was isolated from a human donor in good health. The specimen sequenced was PBMCs. CDR3 bases: TGCAGCGTGCAAAGACAGGGGCCAACATACGAGCAGTACTTC. It codes for CSVQRQGPTYEQYF.